The clone carrying this T cell receptor (beta chain) was recorded a few times. No antigen is known for it. This specimen belongs to a study of response to subunit inactivated influenza vaccine. Findings and limits, study-wide: The study's authors posited that every seasonal influenza vaccination enlists few new T cells.

J lost 3 bases, V lost 6 bases, and 13 bases had no gene match. Germline V gene sequence: CDR1 WNHNN, CDR2 SYGVQD (reference sequence). CDR3 length: 19 residues. TCRdb re-analysed the RT-PCR reads in MiXCR, keeping a single row per CDR3 protein. Of hundreds of thousands of distinct CDR3 sequences listed, roughly 22% are singletons. V is TRBV10-1 and J is TRBJ2-2; 13 bases fit TRBD2. Here the sequenced sample was PBMCs from blood, taken about 20 months after vaccination. The sequence was collected from a man aged 50-75 years who received an inactivated influenza vaccine. CDR3 DNA: TGCGCCAGCAGCTCTACTCTACTAGCGGGGGGGACAGACACCGGGGAGCTGTTTTTT. Its translation: CASSSTLLAGGTDTGELFF.